The clone carrying this TCR beta chain was observed once. This specimen comes from a study of blood T cell repertoires in COVID-19. TCRdb's copy holds only in-frame clones and misses some; the assay was immunoSEQ multiplex PCR. The table includes around 240,000 clones, approximately 86% detected once. The CDR3 covers 14 residues. Trimming shortened V by 6 bases and J by 2 bases, and 11 bases separated the two germline ends. Germline CDR1 reads KGHSH; CDR2 reads LQKENI. Sequences were obtained from peripheral blood. The gene calls are TRBV18 and TRBJ1-5; possible D gene TRBD1, 5 bases. The receptor was isolated from a woman under 40 who had recovered from COVID-19. As DNA, the CDR3 is TGTGCCAGCTCGCGGGGCTTGGGCAATCAGCCCCAGCATTTT. Translation gives CASSRGLGNQPQHF.